This T cell receptor (beta chain) was found in a study of T cell responses to AZD1222 COVID-19 vaccine. Repertoires were generated with immunoSEQ multiplex PCR, while TCRdb's copy carries only in-frame clones and drops some. There are approximately 120,000 clones in the sample; 80% to 95% occur only once, and approximately 4.2% lies in the top ten. The CDR3 is made up of 15 amino acids. CDR1 is SEHNR, CDR2 FQNEAQ, per germline (reference sequence). Trimming removed 4 bases from V and 1 base from J, with 13 bases in between. The chain employs TRBV7-9 and TRBJ2-5; D gene uncertain. The receptor's source is an adult in good health. This sample comprised peripheral blood, obtained on day 0 of AZD1222 vaccination. This CDR3 is CASSSRRVLQETQYF. DNA for the CDR3: TGTGCCAGCAGCTCCCGGCGCGTCCTCCAAGAGACCCAGTACTTC.